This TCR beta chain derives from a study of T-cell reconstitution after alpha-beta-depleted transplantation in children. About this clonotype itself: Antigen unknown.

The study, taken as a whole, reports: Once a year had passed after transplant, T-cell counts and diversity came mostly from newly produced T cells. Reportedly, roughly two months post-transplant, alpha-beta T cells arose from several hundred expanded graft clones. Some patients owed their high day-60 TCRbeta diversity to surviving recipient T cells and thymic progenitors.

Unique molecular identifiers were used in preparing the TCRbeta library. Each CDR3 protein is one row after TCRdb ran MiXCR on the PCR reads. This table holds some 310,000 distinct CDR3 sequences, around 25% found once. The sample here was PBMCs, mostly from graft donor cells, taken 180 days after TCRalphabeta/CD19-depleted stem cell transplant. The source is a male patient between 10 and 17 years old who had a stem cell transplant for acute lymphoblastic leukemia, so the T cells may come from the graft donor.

CDR3 nucleotide sequence: TGTGCCAGCAGCGTAGATAGTAGGGACAATGAGCAGTTCTTC. Translating it yields CASSVDSRDNEQFF. The V call is TRBV9, the J call TRBJ2-1, with D hard to call. Germline loops: CDR1 SGDLS, CDR2 YYNGEE. This CDR3 is 14 amino acids long. The V gene lost 0 bases and the J gene lost 5 bases, with 9 bases spanning the gap.